Following are 30 T cell receptor beta chains from one sample sequenced in a study of blood T cells in healthy people across ages (dated by TCRdb to about 2015). Preparation of the library involved 5' RACE. Sequencing was performed on an Illumina HiSeq 2500. The second PCR ran for about 6 to 11 cycles and used a J-beta primer mix along with a sample-barcoded 5' primer. Clones were called with MiXCR by TCRdb after fastp trimmed the public reads at Q25, and only in-frame beta chains were retained. Under each unique CDR3 protein, matching rows form one entry showing the most common genes and DNA. The sample records approximately 900,000 distinct CDR3 sequences, about 48% of which are singletons. The top ten hold about an eighth of the sample. Sequenced input: blood. These receptors were taken from a man aged 30 to 39 in good health.

The J gene is TRBJ2-1, the V gene TRBV7-2; D gene ambiguous. Looked up from germline, CDR1 is SGHTA and CDR2 is FQGNSA. Trimming stripped 1 base from V and 6 bases from J, with 4 bases between. This CDR3 has 12 amino acids. Here the CDR3 reads CASSLDLNEQFF. The CDR3 bases are TGTGCCAGCAGCTTAGATCTCAATGAGCAGTTCTTC.

The chain carries TRBV6-2 or TRBV6-3 and TRBJ1-5, with a weak D call TRBD1 (6 bases). The CDR3 is made up of 15 amino acids. Deletions cut 5 bases from V and 3 bases from J, with 14 bases between. CDR1 is MNHEY and CDR2 is SVGEGT in the germline V gene. In DNA form, the CDR3 reads TGTGCCAGCAGTATTTTTGGACAGCTCAATCAGCCCCAGCATTTT. Residues: CASSIFGQLNQPQHF.

There are many counts of this clonotype. The V and J genes are TRBV6-4 and TRBJ2-1; 8 bases match TRBD2. Germline CDR1 MRHNA, CDR2 SNTAGT. This CDR3 is built from 13 residues. J was trimmed by 5 bases and V by 6 bases; bases with no gene match: 3. CDR3 loop: CASSSSGDNEQFF. In nucleotides, the CDR3 is TGTGCCAGCAGCAGTAGCGGGGACAATGAGCAGTTCTTC.

This sequence joins TRBV6-5 and TRBJ2-3; tentative D call: TRBD2 (5 bases). Trimming shortened V by 0 bases and J by 2 bases, and 9 bases separated the two germline ends. The germline V gene encodes CDR1 MNHEY and CDR2 SVGAGI. There are 15 residues in the CDR3. The CDR3 reads CASSYSETNTDTQYF. CDR3 nucleotides: TGTGCCAGCAGTTACTCTGAGACTAACACAGATACGCAGTATTTT.

The CDR3: CAIRDRLYEQYF. The CDR3 DNA is TGTGCCATCCGGGACAGGCTCTACGAGCAGTACTTC. This sequence joins TRBV10-3 and TRBJ2-4; 8 bases line up with TRBD1. The J call could be wrong; TRBJ2-7 is a better fit for the DNA end. CDR3 length: 12 residues. CDR1 is ENHRY, CDR2 SYGVKD, per germline.

The genes are TRBV11-2 and TRBJ1-4; 9 bases align to TRBD1. The CDR3 contains 14 residues. V lost 5 bases to trimming and J lost 6 bases; unmatched junction nucleotides: 4. The germline V gene has CDR1 SGHAT and CDR2 FQNNGV. The CDR3 sequence is CASSRDRGDEKLFF. CDR3 coding DNA: TGTGCCAGCAGCAGAGACAGGGGGGATGAAAAACTGTTTTTT.

This clonotype was seen once. The V and J genes are TRBV7-2 and TRBJ2-3; possibly TRBD2 for D (5 bases). V lost 3 bases to trimming and J lost 4 bases, with 14 bases between them. The CDR3 spans 15 residues. The V gene's germline CDR1 is SGHTA and CDR2 FQGNSA. CDR3 region: CASSFGGTRPDTQYF. CDR3 DNA: TGTGCCAGCAGCTTTGGAGGAACGAGGCCAGATACGCAGTATTTT.

In regard to this clonotype: Germline is not matched at one junction end, which may reflect a read error. The chain employs TRBV29-1 and TRBJ2-3, with D perhaps TRBD1 (5 bases). This CDR3 comprises 12 residues. Germline V CDR1 and CDR2: SQVTM, ANQGSEA. The CDR3 bases are TGCAGCTCGGGCTGGGGCACAAATACGCAGTATTTT. As protein: CSSGWGTNTQYF.

This clonotype showed up just a few times. The rearrangement joins TRBV29-1 to TRBJ2-3, with TRBD2 as a possible D gene (5 bases). The CDR3 spans 15 residues. V was shortened by 2 bases and J by 0 bases, with 12 bases between the two germline ends. CDR1 is SQVTM and CDR2 is ANQGSEA in the germline V gene. DNA of the CDR3: TGCAGCGTTGAACAGTTGCGCGGGAGCACAGATACGCAGTATTTT. It encodes CSVEQLRGSTDTQYF.

The chain is built from TRBV7-9 and TRBJ1-2; D remains unclear. Per the germline V gene, CDR1 is SEHNR and CDR2 is FQNEAQ (reference sequence). V was cut by 0 bases and J by 8 bases, with 19 bases left in between. The CDR3 consists of 16 residues. DNA for the CDR3: TGTGCCAGCAGCTTAGCGCAGGAAAGCCTGATCCGGGGCTACACCTTC. It encodes CASSLAQESLIRGYTF.

V and J are TRBV29-1 and TRBJ2-7; D possibly corresponds to TRBD2 (5 bases). Germline V gives CDR1 SQVTM, CDR2 ANQGSEA. This CDR3 comprises 13 residues. V dropped 7 bases and J dropped 7 bases, with 20 bases sitting between them. CDR3 coding DNA: TGCAGCGGACTAAGAGGGATATGGAATGAGCAGTACTTC. This codes for CSGLRGIWNEQYF.

The chain carries TRBV6-6 and TRBJ2-7; D tentatively fits TRBD1 or TRBD2 (5 bases each). The J call may not be correct, given that the DNA end is closer to TRBJ2-5. CDR3 length: 14 amino acids. From germline, CDR1 is MNHNY and CDR2 SVGAGI (reference sequence). CDR3 residues: CASSYDGTQETQYF. CDR3 bases: TGTGCCAGCAGTTACGACGGGACCCAAGAGACCCAGTACTTC.

The chain has TRBV28 and TRBJ1-2, with TRBD1 as a possible D gene (6 bases). The CDR3 consists of 16 residues. Germline values: CDR1 MDHEN, CDR2 SYDVKM. V lost 6 bases, J lost 4 bases, and 21 bases lay in between. CDR3 DNA: TGTGCCAGCAGCAGTATTGGGGGGCGAGGAGGCTATGGCTACACCTTC. As protein: CASSSIGGRGGYGYTF.

This clonotype has only a few counts. The genes are TRBV4-3 and TRBJ2-6; D is possibly TRBD1 or TRBD2 (5 bases each). V gave up 4 bases and J gave up 0 bases, with 13 bases separating them. The CDR3 runs 17 residues. CDR1 and CDR2 (germline): LGHNA, YSLEER. The CDR3 loop is CASSRGDHASGANVLTF. CDR3 in DNA: TGCGCCAGCAGCCGAGGGGACCACGCCTCTGGGGCCAACGTCCTGACTTTC.

The chain uses TRBV7-9 and TRBJ1-4; D is undetermined. The CDR3 covers 15 residues. V lost 4 bases and J 0 bases, leaving 9 bases between the germline ends. In germline, CDR1 is SEHNR, CDR2 FQNEAQ (reference sequence). CDR3 amino acids: CASSSRPATNEKLFF. In DNA, the CDR3 is TGTGCCAGCAGCTCCCGACCGGCAACTAATGAAAAACTGTTTTTT.

This clonotype was seen only a few times. J is TRBJ1-2 and V is TRBV9; 9 bases line up with TRBD1. There are 16 residues in the CDR3. The ends lost 0 bases at V and 7 bases at J; junction bases unmatched: 10. Looked up from germline, CDR1 is SGDLS and CDR2 is YYNGEE. The CDR3 DNA is TGTGCCAGCAGCGTAGACGATAGAGACAGGGGGTTTGGCTACACCTTC. It codes for CASSVDDRDRGFGYTF.

This chain joins TRBV3-1 and TRBJ2-3; 16 bases match TRBD2. Per the germline V gene, CDR1 is LGHDT and CDR2 is YNNKEL (reference sequence). The CDR3 loop spans 16 amino acids. The J segment lost 5 bases and the V segment lost 4 bases, leaving 3 bases of the junction unmatched. The CDR3 region has the DNA TGTGCCAGCAGCCCGGGACTAGCGGGGGGGCGAGATACGCAGTATTTT. Residues: CASSPGLAGGRDTQYF.

This clonotype was seen more than once but under ten times. The chain employs TRBV4-2 and TRBJ2-3, with TRBD2 matching over 10 bases. The junction had 6 bases not matched to a gene; V was cut back by 0 bases and J by 6 bases. This CDR3 comprises 16 residues. Germline V gene data show CDR1 as LGHNA and CDR2 as YNFKEQ. DNA of the CDR3: TGTGCCAGCAGCCAAGAAGGACTAGCGGCCCTGGATACGCAGTATTTT. Translation: CASSQEGLAALDTQYF.

The chain uses TRBV7-2 and TRBJ1-2, with 11 nucleotides matching TRBD1. Germline trimming cut 5 bases from V and 1 base from J; bases unmatched to any gene: 6. CDR1 and CDR2 (germline): SGHTA, FQGNSA. This CDR3 region has 16 residues. CDR3 loop: CASSVEGTGGNYGYTF. In DNA form, the CDR3 reads TGTGCCAGCAGCGTTGAAGGGACAGGGGGTAACTATGGCTACACCTTC.

For this clonotype: An end of the junction does not agree with germline; a read error may underlie this. The chain recombines TRBV12-3 or TRBV12-4 with TRBJ2-3, with D possibly matching TRBD2 (5 bases). The CDR3 sequence is 13 residues long. The chain's CDR3 is CASSGMREDTEYF. DNA for the CDR3: TGTGCCAGCAGCGGGATGAGAGAAGATACGGAGTATTTT.

This rearrangement joins TRBV6-2 or TRBV6-3 to TRBJ2-4; TRBD2 matches 8 bases. CDR3 length: 16 amino acids. The J segment lost 13 bases and the V segment lost 2 bases, leaving 16 bases of the junction unmatched. Germline CDR1 is MNHEY and CDR2 is SVGEGT. CDR3 loop: CASSYSLASGGYGQYF. The CDR3 DNA reads TGTGCCAGCAGTTACAGTTTAGCCAGCGGGGGCTACGGGCAGTACTTC.

This chain uses TRBV6-5 with TRBJ2-2; the D gene is possibly TRBD1 (6 bases). V was trimmed by 1 base and J by 4 bases, leaving 10 bases between them. Germline V gene data show CDR1 as MNHEY and CDR2 as SVGAGI. The CDR3 runs to 15 residues. CDR3: CASSYFAGVTGELFF. For the CDR3, the DNA is TGTGCCAGCAGTTACTTTGCAGGGGTCACCGGGGAGCTGTTTTTT.

This clonotype was seen ten or more times. The V gene is TRBV6-5, the J gene TRBJ1-5; D gene uncertain. V lost 2 bases and J 4 bases, leaving 6 bases between the germline ends. This CDR3 is built from 13 residues. Germline-derived CDR1 and CDR2 are MNHEY and SVGAGI. This chain's CDR3 is CASSYGGNQPQHF. CDR3 nucleotide sequence: TGTGCCAGCAGTTACGGAGGGAATCAGCCCCAGCATTTT.

The CDR3 DNA sequence: TGTGCCAGCAGCCCACGGGGCGGGGGAGGCACAGATACGCAGTATTTT. Translated: CASSPRGGGGTDTQYF. V usage is TRBV3-1 and J usage is TRBJ2-3, with 7 bases aligning to TRBD2. Germline values: CDR1 LGHDT, CDR2 YNNKEL (reference sequence). This CDR3 has 16 residues. Germline trimming cut 4 bases from V and 1 base from J; bases unmatched to any gene: 8.

This clonotype came up many times. The chain combines TRBV5-1 with TRBJ2-7; 7 bases map to TRBD1. Germline loops: CDR1 SGHRS, CDR2 YFSETQ. The J segment lost 3 bases and the V segment lost 2 bases, leaving 14 bases of the junction unmatched. This CDR3 comprises 17 residues. The CDR3 loop is CASSLQPTEGQNYEQYF. CDR3 in DNA: TGCGCCAGCAGCTTACAACCGACTGAGGGACAGAACTACGAGCAGTACTTC.

The sample holds a few counts of this clonotype. This sequence joins TRBV12-3 or TRBV12-4 and TRBJ2-4, with D uncertain. Trimming cost V 6 bases and J 0 bases, with 12 bases left between them. This CDR3 spans 15 amino acids. CDR3 coding DNA: TGTGCCAGCAGCCCCCAGTCGCTAGCCAAAAACATTCAGTACTTC. Its translation is CASSPQSLAKNIQYF.

The chain is built from TRBV4-1 and TRBJ1-6; D is possibly TRBD1 (5 bases). V dropped 0 bases and J dropped 10 bases, with 16 bases sitting between them. CDR3 length: 16 amino acids. CDR1 is MGHRA, CDR2 YSYEKL, per germline. The CDR3 reads CASSQERDQETSPLHF. The CDR3 region has the DNA TGCGCCAGCAGCCAAGAAAGGGACCAGGAGACCTCACCCCTCCACTTT.

The chain couples TRBV9 to TRBJ2-3; D is possibly TRBD1 (5 bases). The CDR3 spans 15 residues. CDR1 is SGDLS, CDR2 YYNGEE, per germline. Deletions cut 0 bases from V and 5 bases from J, with 13 bases between. CDR3 sequence (DNA): TGTGCCAGCAGCGTAGGTAATGGTCAGGGAGATACGCAGTATTTT. Its translation is CASSVGNGQGDTQYF.

V and J are TRBV2 and TRBJ1-5; 9 bases match TRBD1. V lost 7 bases and J lost 5; bases outside the gene matches: 6. The CDR3 is 14 residues long. The germline V gene has CDR1 SNHLY and CDR2 FYNNEI. The CDR3 nucleotides read TGTGCCAGCACCGGAGGGACAGGGCATCAGCCCCAGCATTTT. This translates into CASTGGTGHQPQHF.

The J gene is TRBJ2-7, the V gene TRBV27; D possibly corresponds to TRBD2 (6 bases). V was clipped by 4 bases and J by 2 bases, with 18 bases between them. Germline assignment: CDR1 MNHEY and CDR2 SMNVEV (reference sequence). The CDR3 contains 16 residues. Here the CDR3 reads CASSSLWGEAPYEQYF. As DNA, the CDR3 is TGTGCCAGCAGTTCCTTATGGGGGGAGGCCCCCTACGAGCAGTACTTC.